At least ten counts were recorded for the clone carrying this T cell receptor (beta chain). What was amplified from RNA transcripts were TCR beta CDR3 regions. An initial round of RT-PCR targeting the TCR CDR3 relied on the HTBI primer set. Each CDR3 protein is one row after TCRdb ran MiXCR on the multiplex PCR reads. The table includes a few hundred thousand distinct CDR3 sequences, around 14% detected once. The study excluded patients with uncontrolled infection, other autoimmune disease, pregnancy or lactation. The source of the sample is a study of T cells in Graves' hyperthyroidism and ophthalmopathy. The source of this sequence is a woman aged 18-29 years with Graves' hyperthyroidism that later progressed to Graves' ophthalmopathy. What was sequenced was blood.

The chain's CDR3 is CASSPRTGGGNQPQHF. The CDR3 bases are TGTGCCAGCAGTCCTCGGACAGGGGGTGGCAATCAGCCCCAGCATTTT. This sequence joins TRBV6-2 or TRBV6-3 and TRBJ1-5; 10 bases agree with TRBD1. The CDR3 contains 16 residues. V dropped 5 bases and J dropped 2; count of bases not matched to a gene: 6. The germline V gene has CDR1 MNHEY and CDR2 SVGEGT.